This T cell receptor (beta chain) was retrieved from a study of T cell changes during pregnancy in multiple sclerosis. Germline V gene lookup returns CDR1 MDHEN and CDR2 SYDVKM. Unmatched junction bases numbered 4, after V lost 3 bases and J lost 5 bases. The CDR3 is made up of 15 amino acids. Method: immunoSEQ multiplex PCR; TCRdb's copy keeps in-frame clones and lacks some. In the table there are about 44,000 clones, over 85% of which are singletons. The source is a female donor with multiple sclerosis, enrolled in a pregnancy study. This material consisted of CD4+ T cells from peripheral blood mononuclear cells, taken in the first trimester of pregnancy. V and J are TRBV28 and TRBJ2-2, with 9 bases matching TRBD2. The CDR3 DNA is TGTGCCAGCAGTTTCAGAAGCGGGAGGACCGGGGAGCTGTTTTTT. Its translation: CASSFRSGRTGELFF.